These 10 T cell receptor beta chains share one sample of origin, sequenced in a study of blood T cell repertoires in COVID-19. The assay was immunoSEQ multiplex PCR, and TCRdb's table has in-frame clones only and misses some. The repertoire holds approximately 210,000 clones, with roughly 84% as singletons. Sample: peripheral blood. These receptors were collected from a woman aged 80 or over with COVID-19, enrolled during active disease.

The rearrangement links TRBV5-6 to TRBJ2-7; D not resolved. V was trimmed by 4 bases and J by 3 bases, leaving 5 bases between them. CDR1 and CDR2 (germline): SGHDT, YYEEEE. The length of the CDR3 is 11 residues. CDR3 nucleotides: TGTGCCAGCAGCGGAGACTACGAGCAGTACTTC. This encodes CASSGDYEQYF.

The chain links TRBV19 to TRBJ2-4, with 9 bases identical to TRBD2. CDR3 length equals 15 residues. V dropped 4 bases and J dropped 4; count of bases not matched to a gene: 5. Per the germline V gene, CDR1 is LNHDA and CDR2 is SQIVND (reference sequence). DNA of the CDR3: TGTGCCAGTAGTAAGGCGGGGGGGCCTAAAAACATTCAGTACTTC. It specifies CASSKAGGPKNIQYF.

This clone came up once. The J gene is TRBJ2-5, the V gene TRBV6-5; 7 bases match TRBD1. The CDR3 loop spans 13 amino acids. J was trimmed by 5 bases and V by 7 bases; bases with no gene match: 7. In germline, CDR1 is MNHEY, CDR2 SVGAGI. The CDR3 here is CASKVRGWETQYF. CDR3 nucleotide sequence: TGTGCCAGCAAAGTCAGGGGGTGGGAGACCCAGTACTTC.

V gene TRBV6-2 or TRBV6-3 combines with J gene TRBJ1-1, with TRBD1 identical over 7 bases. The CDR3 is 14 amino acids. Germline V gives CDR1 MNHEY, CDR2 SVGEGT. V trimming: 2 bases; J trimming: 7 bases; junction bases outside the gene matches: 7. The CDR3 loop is CASSYLLRGSEAFF. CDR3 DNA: TGTGCCAGCAGTTACCTTCTCAGGGGGAGTGAAGCTTTCTTT.

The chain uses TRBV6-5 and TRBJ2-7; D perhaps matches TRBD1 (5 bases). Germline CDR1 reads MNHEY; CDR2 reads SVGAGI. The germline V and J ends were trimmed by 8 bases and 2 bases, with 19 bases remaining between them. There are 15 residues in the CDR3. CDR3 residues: CASWKDTLGTYEQYF. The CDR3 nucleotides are TGTGCCAGCTGGAAGGACACTTTAGGTACCTACGAGCAGTACTTC.

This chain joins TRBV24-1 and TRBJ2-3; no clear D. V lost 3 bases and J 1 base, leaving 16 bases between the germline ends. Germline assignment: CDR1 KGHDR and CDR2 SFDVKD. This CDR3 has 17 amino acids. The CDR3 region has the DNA TGTGCCACCAGTGATATCCCCCCGCGTTCCCGCACAGATACGCAGTATTTT. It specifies CATSDIPPRSRTDTQYF.

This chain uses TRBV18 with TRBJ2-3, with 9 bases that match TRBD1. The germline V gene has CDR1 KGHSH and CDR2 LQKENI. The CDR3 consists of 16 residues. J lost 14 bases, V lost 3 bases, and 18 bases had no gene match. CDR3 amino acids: CASSPARDRATRVWYF. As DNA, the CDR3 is TGTGCCAGCTCACCGGCTCGGGACAGGGCCACTCGGGTGTGGTATTTT.

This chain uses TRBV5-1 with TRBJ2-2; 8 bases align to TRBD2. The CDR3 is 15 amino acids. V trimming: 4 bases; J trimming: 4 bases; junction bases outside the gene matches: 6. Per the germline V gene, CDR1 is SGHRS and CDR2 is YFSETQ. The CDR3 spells CASSVTSARTGELFF. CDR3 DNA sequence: TGCGCCAGCAGCGTGACTAGCGCGCGCACCGGGGAGCTGTTTTTT.

In nucleotides, the CDR3 is TGTGCCGGGATAGGACAGGGGGCATTTGGCTACACCTTC. The encoded protein is CAGIGQGAFGYTF. This rearrangement joins TRBV30 to TRBJ1-2, with TRBD1 identical over 11 bases. Germline CDR1 GTSNPN, CDR2 SVGIG (reference sequence). CDR3 size: 13 residues. The J segment lost 7 bases and the V segment lost 8 bases, leaving 9 bases of the junction unmatched.

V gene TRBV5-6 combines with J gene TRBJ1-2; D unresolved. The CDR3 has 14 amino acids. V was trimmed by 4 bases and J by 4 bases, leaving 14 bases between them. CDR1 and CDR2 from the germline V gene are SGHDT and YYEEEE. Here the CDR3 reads CASSPTDSTYGYTF. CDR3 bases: TGTGCCAGCAGCCCCACGGACTCAACCTATGGCTACACCTTC.